This entry describes one TCR beta chain. The data stem from a study of blood T cell repertoires in COVID-19. Study summary: Nucleic acid was either cDNA or gDNA, and it came from T cells, B-cell-depleted T cells, or PBMCs.

In the authors' methods: Nucleated cell number was recorded as an estimate derived from reference gene primer amplification. The method was immunoSEQ multiplex PCR; TCRdb's version includes in-frame clones alone and lacks a portion of them. The V and J calls and clone size are taken from that table; D and trimming were inferred from the DNA. The sample comprises fewer than 65,000 clones, around 80% of which are singletons, and roughly an eighth rests with the top ten. Sequenced: peripheral blood. The sequence was obtained from a human donor in a cohort sampled during active COVID-19.

The CDR3: CASGFWGGSTDTQYF. The CDR3 DNA follows: TGTGCCAGTGGCTTTTGGGGGGGTAGCACAGATACGCAGTATTTT. V is TRBV19 and J is TRBJ2-3; 7 bases fit TRBD2. The CDR3 is 15 residues long. Germline values: CDR1 LNHDA, CDR2 SQIVND (reference sequence). With V trimmed by 8 bases and J by 0 bases, 8 bases remained unmatched.